Included here is one TCR beta chain sequence, with context. The antigen is undetermined. CDR1 MNHEY and CDR2 SMNVEV come from the germline V gene (reference sequence). Trimming shortened V by 5 bases and J by 4 bases, and 17 bases separated the two germline ends. CDR3 length: 15 residues. This sample stems from a study of CD8+ T cells in alopecia areata. Study outcomes and limitations: TCR sharing was clearer in mice than between patients, perhaps partly owing to patient HLA diversity.

Sequencing used cDNA as its template, made by extracting RNA and reverse transcribing it. Only in-frame clones appear in the TCRdb table, and some are missing; sequencing was by immunoSEQ multiplex PCR. The top ten clones hold around 25% of a sample with about 110,000 clones, 55% to 70% of them seen once. This sequence originates from a human donor with alopecia areata. The source material was NKG2D-low CD8+ T cells sorted from blood. The rearrangement links TRBV27 to TRBJ1-2; possible D gene TRBD1, 6 bases. DNA of the CDR3: TGTGCCAGCAGTGCTGAACAGGGTCCCCGCTATGGCTACACCTTC. Translating gives CASSAEQGPRYGYTF.